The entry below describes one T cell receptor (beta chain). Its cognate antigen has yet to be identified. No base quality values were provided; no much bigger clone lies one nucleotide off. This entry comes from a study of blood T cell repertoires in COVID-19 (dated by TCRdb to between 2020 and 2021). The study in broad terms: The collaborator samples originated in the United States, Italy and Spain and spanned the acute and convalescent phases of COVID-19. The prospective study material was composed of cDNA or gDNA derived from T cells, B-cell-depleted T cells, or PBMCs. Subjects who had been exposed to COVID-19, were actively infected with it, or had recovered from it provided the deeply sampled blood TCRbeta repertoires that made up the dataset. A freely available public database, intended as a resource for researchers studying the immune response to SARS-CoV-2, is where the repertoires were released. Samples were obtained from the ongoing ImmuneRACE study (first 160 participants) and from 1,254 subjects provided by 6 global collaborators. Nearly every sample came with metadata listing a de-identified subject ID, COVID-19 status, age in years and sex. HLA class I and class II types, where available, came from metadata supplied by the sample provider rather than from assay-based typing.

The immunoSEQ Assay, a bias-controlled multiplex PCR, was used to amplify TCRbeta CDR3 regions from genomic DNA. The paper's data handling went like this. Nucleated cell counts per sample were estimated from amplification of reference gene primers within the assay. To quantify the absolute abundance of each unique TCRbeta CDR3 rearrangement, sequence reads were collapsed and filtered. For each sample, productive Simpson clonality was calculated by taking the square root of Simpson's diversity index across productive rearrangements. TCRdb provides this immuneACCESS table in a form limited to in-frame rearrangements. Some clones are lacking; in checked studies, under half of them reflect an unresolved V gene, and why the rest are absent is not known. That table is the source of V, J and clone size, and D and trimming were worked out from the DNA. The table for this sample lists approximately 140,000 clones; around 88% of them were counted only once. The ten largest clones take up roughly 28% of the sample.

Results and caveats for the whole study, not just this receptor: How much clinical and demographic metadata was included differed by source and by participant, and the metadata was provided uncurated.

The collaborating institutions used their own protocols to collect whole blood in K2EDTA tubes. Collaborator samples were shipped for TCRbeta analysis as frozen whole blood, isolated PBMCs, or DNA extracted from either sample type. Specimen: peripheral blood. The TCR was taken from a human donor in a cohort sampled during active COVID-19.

The nucleotide sequence is given as TGCGCCAGCAGCTTTGAGGCAGATACGCAGTATTTT. This is translated as CASSFEADTQYF. This chain joins TRBV5-1 to TRBJ2-3; confidence is insufficient to name the D gene. In the germline V gene, CDR1 corresponds to SGHRS and CDR2 to YFSETQ. Trimming at the junction amounts to 2 bases on V and 4 bases on J, and the germline ends lie 5 bases apart. Including cysteine and phenylalanine, the CDR3 has 12 amino acids. Just the 36-base CDR3 DNA is kept, in frame starting at base 1.